Sequencing of this T cell receptor beta chain was carried out in a study of cytomegalovirus exposure and HLA in healthy donors. Study-level findings and limits: The authors listed approximately 160 TCR beta chains as cytomegalovirus-associated.

The PCR made use of 60 Vbeta and 13 Jbeta primers. Assay: immunoSEQ multiplex PCR; the TCRdb copy retains only in-frame clones and omits some. The sample contains around 130,000 clones, roughly 86% of which appear only once. As regards this clone: Its antigen is undetermined.

The V gene's germline CDR1 is LNHDA and CDR2 SQIVND (reference sequence). This CDR3 is 14 amino acids long. Trimming removed 6 bases from V and 5 bases from J; junction bases left unmatched: 9. The TCR was taken from a woman aged 40 to 50 in good health and CMV-seronegative. The sequenced sample consisted of PBMCs. This chain links TRBV19 with TRBJ1-1; 7 positions agree with TRBD1. The CDR3 spells CASSQGGSRTEAFF. The CDR3 DNA reads TGTGCCAGTAGCCAAGGGGGCTCACGGACTGAAGCTTTCTTT.